This entry is about one TCR beta chain. MiXCR, applied by TCRdb to the RT-PCR reads, yields one record per CDR3 protein. The table has about 680,000 distinct CDR3 sequences, 13% to 15% seen once. Sequencing input: memory CD4+ T cells from blood. This clonotype was sampled from a female donor in good health, serving as a healthy control.

CDR3 loop: CASATGTEKLFF. CDR3 nucleotides: TGTGCCAGCGCTACAGGGACTGAAAAACTGTTTTTT. J is TRBJ1-4 and V is TRBV18, with D tentatively TRBD1 (6 bases). V was pared by 8 bases and J by 7 bases, with 11 bases between. CDR1 KGHSH and CDR2 LQKENI come from the germline V gene. The CDR3 totals 12 residues.